This T cell receptor beta chain was identified in a study of type 1 regulatory T cells. Whole-study context: T-allo10 is an in vitro-generated, Tr1-enriched CD4 T cell product specific for alloantigen.

Study-level points and caveats: Tr1 cells had a more restricted TCR repertoire than non-Tr1 cells.

TCRdb fed the reads into MiXCR, producing one record per CDR3 protein. The sample records under 75,000 distinct CDR3 sequences, less than 25% being singletons. The table lists this clonotype with a count of one. Its antigen is undetermined. The CDR3 loop spans 16 amino acids. Germline-derived CDR1 and CDR2 are DFQATT and SNEGSKA (reference sequence). V lost 4 bases to trimming and J lost 6 bases; unmatched junction nucleotides: 15. This TCR derives from a human donor in good health. J is TRBJ2-7 and V is TRBV20-1; 10 nucleotides agree with TRBD2. The material sequenced was cultured type 1 regulatory T (Tr1) cells, either the whole culture or a sorted fraction (not recorded which). The CDR3 loop is CSAKGLAPIGEAEQYF. For the CDR3, the DNA is TGCAGTGCTAAGGGACTAGCGCCCATCGGGGAGGCCGAGCAGTACTTC.